Listed below are T cell receptor beta chains from one sample, sequenced in a study of long-term antiretroviral therapy in people with HIV. Here immunoSEQ multiplex PCR was the method, and the copy in TCRdb shows in-frame clones only, minus some. The sample contains roughly 19,000 clones, around four fifths of which appear only once. The material sequenced was unsorted PBMCs, taken 1.2 years after starting antiretroviral therapy. The receptors stem from a woman aged 40 to 50 with HIV. CDR3s include the opening cysteine and the closing phenylalanine or tryptophan. D genes are given only for firm matches. Where a row states a size, it is once, few, many or the class of an expanded clone; other rows omit it.

CDR3nt | CDR3aa | d_gene | v_gene | abundance | j_gene
TGCGCCAGCAGCCAAGCCGGGACTAGGGTCTACAATGAGCAGTTCTTC | CASSQAGTRVYNEQFF | TRBD2 | TRBV4-1 | NA | TRBJ2-1
TGCGCCAGCACCTCGGACAGTGGCGAGCAGTACTTC | CASTSDSGEQYF | NA | TRBV5-1 | NA | TRBJ2-7
TGTGCCAGCAGTCTGGTCCACCGGGACAGGGGTATGAATGAGCAGTTCTTC | CASSLVHRDRGMNEQFF | TRBD1 | TRBV25-1 | NA | TRBJ2-1
TGTGCCAGCAGCTTACCGCCGGGACAGGATGAAAAACTGTTTTTT | CASSLPPGQDEKLFF | TRBD1 | TRBV7-9 | NA | TRBJ1-4
TGTGCCAGCAGCTTAGATCCCCAACTCGGCGAGCAGTACTTC | CASSLDPQLGEQYF | NA | TRBV7-8 | few | TRBJ2-7
TGCAGCGTTGAAGGATATCGACAGCAGGCTTTCTTT | CSVEGYRQQAFF | NA | TRBV29-1 | NA | TRBJ1-1
TGTGCCAGCAGCCAAGTTGCTAGCGGGAGACGCAATGAGCAGTTCTTC | CASSQVASGRRNEQFF | TRBD2 | TRBV14 | NA | TRBJ2-1
TGTGCCAGCAGTTATCGAGGGGGAACGGGCTACGAGCAGTACTTC | CASSYRGGTGYEQYF | NA | TRBV27 | NA | TRBJ2-7
TGTGCCAGCGGCCCGGGACAGGGAAGATACGAGCAGTACTTC | CASGPGQGRYEQYF | TRBD1 | TRBV6-5 | once | TRBJ2-7
TGTGCCAGCAGTTTACTCGGGGTCCAGAAAGATACGCAGTATTTT | CASSLLGVQKDTQYF | NA | TRBV28 | NA | TRBJ2-3
TGTGCCAGCAGCTTATTAGAAGCTTCGAACTCCTACAATGAGCAGTTCTTC | CASSLLEASNSYNEQFF | NA | TRBV7-2 | NA | TRBJ2-1